Presented here are 21 T cell receptor beta chains from one specimen sequenced in a study of blood T cell repertoires in COVID-19. The protocol was immunoSEQ multiplex PCR, while the TCRdb copy is restricted to in-frame clones and leaves out a portion. The table lists 200,000 to 250,000 clones, about 84% of them singletons. Sequenced input: peripheral blood. Every receptor here comes from a human donor in a cohort sampled during active COVID-19.

This chain links TRBV29-1 with TRBJ1-1; 7 bases match TRBD1. V lost 7 bases, J lost 2 bases, and 7 bases stayed unmatched. Germline lookup yields CDR1 SQVTM and CDR2 ANQGSEA. This CDR3 is 13 amino acids long. The CDR3 DNA reads as TGCAGCGGAATCCGGGACAGAAACACTGAAGCTTTCTTT. Protein sequence: CSGIRDRNTEAFF. Looking up the rest from reference TRBV29-1 and TRBJ1-1 gives the full variable domain: SAVISQKPSRDICQRGTSLTIQCQVDSQVTMMFWYRQQPGQSLTLIATANQGSEATYESGFVIDKFPISRPNLTFSTLTVSNMSPEDSSIYLCSGIRDRNTEAFFGQGTRLTVV.

This chain joins TRBV30 and TRBJ2-7, with 8 bases that match TRBD1. This CDR3 is built from 13 residues. Germline V lookup: CDR1 GTSNPN, CDR2 SVGIG (reference sequence). The junction had 4 bases not matched to a gene; V was cut back by 1 base and J by 5 bases. The CDR3 loop reads CAWSAQTGDEQYF. The CDR3 bases are TGTGCCTGGAGTGCCCAGACAGGGGACGAGCAGTACTTC.

In the case of this clone: Distinct nucleotide sequences in the sample also encode this CDR3. This chain connects TRBV3-1 (or the pseudogene TRBV3-2) to TRBJ1-5, with 11 nucleotides matching TRBD1. Germline-derived CDR1 and CDR2 are LGHDT and YNNKEL (reference sequence). Trimming took 4 bases from V and 7 from J; bases not matched to a gene: 3. The CDR3 runs 14 residues. CDR3 nucleotide sequence: TGTGCCAGCAGCCGGGGACAGGGGGGACAGCCCCAGCATTTT. Amino acid sequence: CASSRGQGGQPQHF.

For the CDR3, the DNA is TGTGCCAGCAGTTACGAGCGACAGGGATCCTACGAGCAGTACTTC. Its protein product is CASSYERQGSYEQYF. The chain uses TRBV6-2 or TRBV6-3 and TRBJ2-7, with 7 nucleotides matching TRBD1. This CDR3 spans 15 amino acids. V dropped 2 bases and J dropped 1; count of bases not matched to a gene: 5. Germline CDR1 reads MNHEY; CDR2 reads SVGEGT.

This clone was counted a few times. The chain links TRBV29-1 to TRBJ2-5, with 11 bases that match TRBD1. Germline-derived CDR1 and CDR2 are SQVTM and ANQGSEA. V dropped 7 bases and J dropped 10; count of bases not matched to a gene: 5. The CDR3 consists of 11 residues. The chain's CDR3 is CSARTGGVQYF. The CDR3 nucleotides read TGCAGCGCCCGGACAGGGGGCGTCCAGTACTTC.

The rearrangement uses TRBV10-3 and TRBJ2-1; 7 bases fit TRBD2. The V and J ends lost 10 bases and 0 bases, in that order; junction bases with no gene match: 3. Germline CDR1 and CDR2: ENHRY and SYGVKD. The CDR3 totals 13 residues. This chain's CDR3 is CATERDSYNEQFF. The CDR3 DNA follows: TGTGCCACCGAGCGGGACTCCTACAATGAGCAGTTCTTC.

J is TRBJ2-3 and V is TRBV9; 9 bases are shared with TRBD1. V was pared by 2 bases and J by 5 bases, with 3 bases of the junction left unmatched. Germline CDR1 SGDLS, CDR2 YYNGEE. The CDR3 is 14 residues long. The CDR3 nucleotides read TGTGCCAGCAGCGTTAACAGGGGGCAAGATACGCAGTATTTT. This gives the protein CASSVNRGQDTQYF.

The rearrangement joins TRBV7-8 to TRBJ1-2; TRBD1 matches at 7 bases. Losses at the gene ends were 5 bases for V and 3 bases for J; bases not matched to a gene: 12. CDR1 and CDR2 from the germline V gene are SGHVS and FQNEAQ. The CDR3 is 16 amino acids. The CDR3 region is CASSPPLGTAHYGYTF. CDR3 nucleotide sequence: TGTGCCAGCAGCCCACCTCTCGGGACAGCCCACTATGGCTACACCTTC. Combining the CDR3 with reference TRBV7-8 and TRBJ1-2 gives the whole variable domain GAGVSQSPRYKVAKRGQDVALRCDPISGHVSLFWYQQALGQGPEFLTYFQNEAQLDKSGLPSDRFFAERPEGSVSTLKIQRTQQEDSAVYLCASSPPLGTAHYGYTFGSGTRLTVV.

J is TRBJ2-7 and V is TRBV7-2; D remains ambiguous. V shed 2 bases and J shed 2 bases, with 7 bases lying between them. This CDR3 region has 13 residues. CDR1 and CDR2 (germline): SGHTA, FQGNSA. CDR3 protein: CASSLRETYEQYF. The CDR3 DNA follows: TGTGCCAGCAGCTTACGCGAGACCTACGAGCAGTACTTC.

The rearrangement links TRBV4-3 to TRBJ2-1; 8 bases fit TRBD2. The CDR3 loop spans 16 amino acids. Germline CDR1 LGHNA, CDR2 YSLEER. J was trimmed by 2 bases and V by 0 bases; bases with no gene match: 3. CDR3 DNA: TGCGCCAGCAGCCAAGATTTGCGGGGGGCCTACAATGAGCAGTTCTTC. Protein: CASSQDLRGAYNEQFF.

The chain employs TRBV5-1 and TRBJ2-7; D may be TRBD1 (6 bases). The CDR3 extends over 13 amino acids. V lost 5 bases and J lost 2, with 11 bases in between. Germline assignment: CDR1 SGHRS and CDR2 YFSETQ. CDR3 protein: CASSTGTTYEQYF. CDR3 in DNA: TGCGCCAGCAGTACCGGGACAACCTACGAGCAGTACTTC.

The chain recombines TRBV6-8 with TRBJ2-7, with 8 bases lining up with TRBD1. The J segment lost 4 bases and the V segment lost 10 bases, leaving 15 bases of the junction unmatched. From germline, CDR1 is MNHGY and CDR2 SAAAGT. The CDR3 is made up of 15 amino acids. The CDR3 nucleotides are TGTGCCACCGCCCCTGACACAGGGGGTACGTACGAGCAGTACTTC. Its protein is CATAPDTGGTYEQYF.

V and J are TRBV7-9 and TRBJ2-3; tentatively, D is TRBD1 (6 bases). V was pared by 5 bases and J by 0 bases, with 9 bases between. Germline V gene sequence: CDR1 SEHNR, CDR2 FQNEAQ (reference sequence). This CDR3 has 14 amino acids. The CDR3 protein is CASSRDISTDTQYF. For the CDR3, the DNA is TGTGCCAGCAGCCGGGACATCAGCACAGATACGCAGTATTTT. The entire variable domain, with the rest obtained from reference TRBV7-9 and TRBJ2-3, is as follows: DTGVSQNPRHKITKRGQNVTFRCDPISEHNRLYWYRQTLGQGPEFLTYFQNEAQLEKSRLLSDRFSAERPKGSFSTLEIQRTEQGDSAMYLCASSRDISTDTQYFGPGTRLTVL.

The count of this clone is one. V gene TRBV5-1 combines with J gene TRBJ1-6, with TRBD1 identical over 9 bases. This CDR3 has 15 residues. Germline trimming cut 4 bases from V and 9 bases from J; bases unmatched to any gene: 8. In germline, CDR1 is SGHRS, CDR2 YFSETQ. This chain's CDR3 is CASSPAGTGSSPLHF. CDR3 DNA: TGCGCCAGCAGCCCAGCCGGGACAGGGAGTTCACCCCTCCACTTT.

The J gene is TRBJ1-5, the V gene TRBV2; D ambiguous. Germline CDR1 is SNHLY and CDR2 is FYNNEI. The V gene lost 2 bases and the J gene lost 9 bases, with 8 bases spanning the gap. CDR3 length: 12 amino acids. CDR3 in amino acids: CASSELSPPQHF. In nucleotides, the CDR3 is TGTGCCAGCAGTGAACTATCCCCGCCCCAGCATTTT. Full variable domain (missing parts from reference TRBV2 and TRBJ1-5): EPEVTQTPSHQVTQMGQEVILRCVPISNHLYFYWYRQILGQKVEFLVSFYNNEISEKSEIFDDQFSVERPDGSNFTLKIRSTKLEDSAMYFCASSELSPPQHFGDGTRLSIL.

The chain couples TRBV30 to TRBJ2-2, with D possibly TRBD1 on 6 matching bases. The CDR3 covers 14 residues. CDR1 and CDR2 (germline): GTSNPN, SVGIG (reference sequence). V was trimmed by 7 bases and J by 1 base, leaving 13 bases between them. For the CDR3, the DNA is TGTGCCTCAAACAGGGTACTGAACACCGGGGAGCTGTTTTTT. Translation gives CASNRVLNTGELFF. Variable domain in full (rest from reference TRBV30 and TRBJ2-2): SQTIHQWPATLVQPVGSPLSLECTVEGTSNPNLYWYRQAAGRGLQLLFYSVGIGQISSEVPQNLSASRPQDRQFILSSKKLLLSDSGFYLCASNRVLNTGELFFGEGSRLTVL.

The V call is TRBV19, the J call TRBJ2-3; D is uncertain. The germline V and J ends were trimmed by 4 bases and 6 bases, with 14 bases remaining between them. Germline CDR1 LNHDA, CDR2 SQIVND (reference sequence). This CDR3 spans 14 amino acids. CDR3 residues: CASSTLSSGDTQYF. CDR3 nucleotides: TGTGCCAGTAGTACGCTCAGTTCCGGGGATACGCAGTATTTT. Based on the CDR3 plus reference TRBV19 and TRBJ2-3, the full variable domain is DGGITQSPKYLFRKEGQNVTLSCEQNLNHDAMYWYRQDPGQGLRLIYYSQIVNDFQKGDIAEGYSVSREKKESFPLTVTSAQKNPTAFYLCASSTLSSGDTQYFGPGTRLTVL.

V gene TRBV11-2 combines with J gene TRBJ1-6; TRBD1 might be the D (6 bases). V lost 6 bases to trimming and J lost 10 bases, with 19 bases between them. The CDR3 extends over 15 amino acids. Germline V gene data show CDR1 as SGHAT and CDR2 as FQNNGV. DNA of the CDR3: TGTGCCAGCAGTCCCTCAGGGGCAGGAGTGTCACCCCTCCACTTT. It yields the protein CASSPSGAGVSPLHF.

The rearrangement links TRBV6-2 or TRBV6-3 to TRBJ2-1, with D hard to call. The CDR3 has 13 amino acids. Germline values: CDR1 MNHEY, CDR2 SVGEGT. The V gene lost 8 bases and the J gene lost 4 bases, with 12 bases spanning the gap. DNA for the CDR3: TGTGCCAGCGGCCAGGTCAGGTACAATGAGCAGTTCTTC. It translates to CASGQVRYNEQFF.

This clone occurred a few times. The J gene is TRBJ2-2, the V gene TRBV29-1, with 7 nucleotides matching TRBD1. Per germline, CDR1 SQVTM and CDR2 ANQGSEA. The CDR3 length is 11 residues. J was trimmed by 7 bases and V by 7 bases; bases with no gene match: 3. The CDR3 DNA follows: TGCAGCGCCAACAGGGGCGGGGAGCTGTTTTTT. Its protein is CSANRGGELFF.

This clone was observed a few times. V is TRBV21-1 and J is TRBJ1-6. TRBV21-1 is labeled a pseudogene. The CDR3 has 16 amino acids. CDR3 loop: CASSIGGARGNSPLHF. Written as DNA, the CDR3 is TGTGCCAGCAGCATAGGAGGCGCGCGGGGTAATTCACCCCTCCACTTT.